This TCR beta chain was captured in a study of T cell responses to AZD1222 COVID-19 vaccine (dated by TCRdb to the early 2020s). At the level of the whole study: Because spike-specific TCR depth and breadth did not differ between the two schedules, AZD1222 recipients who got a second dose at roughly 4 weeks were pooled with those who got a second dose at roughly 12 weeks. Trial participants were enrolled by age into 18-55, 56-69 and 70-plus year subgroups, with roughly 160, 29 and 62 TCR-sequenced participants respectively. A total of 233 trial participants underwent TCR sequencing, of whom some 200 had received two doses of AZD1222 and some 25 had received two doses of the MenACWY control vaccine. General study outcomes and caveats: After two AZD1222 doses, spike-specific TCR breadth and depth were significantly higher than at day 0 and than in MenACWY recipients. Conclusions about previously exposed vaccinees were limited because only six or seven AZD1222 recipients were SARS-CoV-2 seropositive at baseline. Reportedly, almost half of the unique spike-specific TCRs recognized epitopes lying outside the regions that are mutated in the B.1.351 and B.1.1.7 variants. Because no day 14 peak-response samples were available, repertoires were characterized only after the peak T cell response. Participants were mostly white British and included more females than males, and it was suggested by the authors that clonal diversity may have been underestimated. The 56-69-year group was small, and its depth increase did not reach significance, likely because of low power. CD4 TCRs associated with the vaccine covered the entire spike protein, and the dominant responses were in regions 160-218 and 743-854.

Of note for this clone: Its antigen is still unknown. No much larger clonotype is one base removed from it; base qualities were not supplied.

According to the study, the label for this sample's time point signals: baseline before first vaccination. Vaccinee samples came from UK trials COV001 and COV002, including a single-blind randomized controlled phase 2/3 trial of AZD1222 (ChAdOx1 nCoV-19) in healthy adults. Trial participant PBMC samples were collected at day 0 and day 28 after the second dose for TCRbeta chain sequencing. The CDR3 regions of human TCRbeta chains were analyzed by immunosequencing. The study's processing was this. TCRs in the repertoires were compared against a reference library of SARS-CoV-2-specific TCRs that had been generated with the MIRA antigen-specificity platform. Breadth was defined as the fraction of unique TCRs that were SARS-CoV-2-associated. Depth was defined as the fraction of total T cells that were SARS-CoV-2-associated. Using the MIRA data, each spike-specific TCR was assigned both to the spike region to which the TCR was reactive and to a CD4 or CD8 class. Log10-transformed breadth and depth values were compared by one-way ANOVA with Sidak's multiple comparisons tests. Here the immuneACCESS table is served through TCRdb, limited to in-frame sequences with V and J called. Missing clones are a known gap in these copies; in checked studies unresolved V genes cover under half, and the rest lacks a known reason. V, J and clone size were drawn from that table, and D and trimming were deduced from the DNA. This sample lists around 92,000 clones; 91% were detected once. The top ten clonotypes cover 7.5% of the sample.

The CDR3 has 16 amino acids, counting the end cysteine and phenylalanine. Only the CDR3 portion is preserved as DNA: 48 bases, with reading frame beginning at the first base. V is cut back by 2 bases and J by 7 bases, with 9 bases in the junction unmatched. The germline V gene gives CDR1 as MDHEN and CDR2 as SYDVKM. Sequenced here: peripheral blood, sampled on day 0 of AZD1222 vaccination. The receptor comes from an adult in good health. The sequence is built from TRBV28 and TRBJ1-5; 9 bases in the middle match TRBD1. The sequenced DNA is TGTGCCAGCAGTTTAATCACAGGGGGCTCGAGGCAGCCCCAGCATTTT. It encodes CASSLITGGSRQPQHF.